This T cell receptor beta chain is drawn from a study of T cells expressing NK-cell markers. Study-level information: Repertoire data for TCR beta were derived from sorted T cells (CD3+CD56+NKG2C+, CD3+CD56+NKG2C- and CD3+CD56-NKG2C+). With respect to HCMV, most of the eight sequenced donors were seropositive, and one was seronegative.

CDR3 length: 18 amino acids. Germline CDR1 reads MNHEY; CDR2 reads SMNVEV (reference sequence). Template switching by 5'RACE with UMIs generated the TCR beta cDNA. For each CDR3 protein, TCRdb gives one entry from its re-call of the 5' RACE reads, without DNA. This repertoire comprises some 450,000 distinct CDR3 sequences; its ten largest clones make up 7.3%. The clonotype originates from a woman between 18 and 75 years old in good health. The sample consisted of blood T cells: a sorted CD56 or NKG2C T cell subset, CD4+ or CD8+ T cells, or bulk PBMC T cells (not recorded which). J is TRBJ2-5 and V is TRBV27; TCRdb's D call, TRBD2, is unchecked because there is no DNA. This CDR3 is CASSTTSGLAGGQETQYF.